The 7 T cell receptor beta chains reported below all come from one sample, sequenced in a study of human T cells and chemical hapten exposure. As for time point: pre-sensitization, week 0. The treatment: therapeutic diphenylcyclopropenone sensitization with weekly scalp DPC. TCRdb re-called the RACE reads with MiXCR, one entry per CDR3 protein. The sample lists 35,000 to 45,000 distinct CDR3 sequences, 9.5% to 15% occurring once. The source was whole blood, collected in connection with sensitization to the hapten diphenylcyclopropenone (DPC). These receptors came from a woman aged 30 to 39 with alopecia areata. Some clones in this sample may be carry-over from other donors' samples.

In its sample, this clonotype was seen many times. CDR3 sequence: CASSQDLVRERSYNEQFF. The DNA of the CDR3 is TGTGCCAGCAGCCAAGATCTTGTTCGGGAGAGGTCCTACAATGAGCAGTTCTTC. The chain links TRBV3-1 to TRBJ2-1; tentative D call: TRBD2 (6 bases). This CDR3 comprises 18 residues. The V gene lost 0 bases and the J gene lost 1 base, with 16 bases spanning the gap. The germline V gene encodes CDR1 LGHDT and CDR2 YNNKEL (reference sequence).

The V call is TRBV27, the J call TRBJ2-5; D is possibly TRBD2 (6 bases). CDR3 length: 14 residues. Germline lookup yields CDR1 MNHEY and CDR2 SMNVEV (reference sequence). V was pared by 8 bases and J by 7 bases, with 20 bases between. The DNA of the CDR3 is TGTGCCAGCCGTGGGACTTCGACGCGTGGGACCCAGTACTTC. It codes for CASRGTSTRGTQYF.

The gene calls are TRBV28 and TRBJ2-7; D may be TRBD2 (5 bases). CDR1 and CDR2 (germline): MDHEN, SYDVKM. V shed 8 bases and J shed 2 bases, with 19 bases lying between them. The CDR3 is 15 residues long. CDR3 sequence reads: CASASPGGGTYEQYF. The CDR3 DNA reads as TGTGCCAGCGCTTCCCCCGGAGGAGGAACCTACGAGCAGTACTTC.

The chain is built from TRBV28 and TRBJ2-7, with 12 bases matching TRBD1. After removal of 6 bases from V and 2 bases from J, the junction contained 5 bases not matched to a gene. This CDR3 has 15 amino acids. The V gene's germline CDR1 is MDHEN and CDR2 SYDVKM. CDR3 sequence: CASSQGQGATYEQYF. DNA of the CDR3: TGTGCCAGCAGCCAGGGACAGGGGGCGACCTACGAGCAGTACTTC.

This clonotype came up a few times. The V gene is TRBV6-6, the J gene TRBJ2-7; no firm D call. V was shortened by 7 bases and J by 7 bases, with 11 bases between the two germline ends. Germline-derived CDR1 and CDR2 are MNHNY and SVGAGI (reference sequence). The CDR3 loop spans 11 amino acids. CDR3 bases: TGTGCCAGCACCCTCAACGGGGAGCAGTACTTC. Protein product: CASTLNGEQYF.

The rearrangement uses TRBV5-5 and TRBJ2-2, with D maybe TRBD1 (6 bases). Germline values: CDR1 SGHKS, CDR2 YYEKEE (reference sequence). V lost 4 bases to trimming and J lost 2 bases, with 24 bases between them. The length of the CDR3 is 19 residues. CDR3 region: CASSASPPGQGLNTGELFF. The DNA of the CDR3 is TGTGCCAGCAGCGCCTCCCCCCCGGGGCAGGGGTTAAACACCGGGGAGCTGTTTTTT.

This sequence joins TRBV29-1 and TRBJ2-3; D is uncertain. CDR1 is SQVTM and CDR2 is ANQGSEA in the germline V gene. V was cut by 3 bases and J by 0 bases, with 4 bases left in between. There are 12 residues in the CDR3. As DNA, the CDR3 is TGCAGCGTTGAGAAGAGCACAGATACGCAGTATTTT. It yields the protein CSVEKSTDTQYF.